The source of this T cell receptor (beta chain) is a study of radiotherapy plus CTLA-4 blockade in lung cancer. This clone came up once. Its specificity is not known. General study results and limits: Blood-borne expansion of tumor-derived TCR clones followed radiotherapy plus ipilimumab.

Profiled with immunoSEQ multiplex PCR; TCRdb holds only in-frame clones, not every one. The sample shows tens of thousands of clones, more than 75% of them seen only once. The study gave focal radiation plus ipilimumab CTLA-4 blockade to patients with chemo-refractory metastatic non-small-cell lung cancer. This clonotype was sampled from a human donor with non-small cell lung cancer who had stable disease on radiotherapy plus ipilimumab. The sample was peripheral blood, taken from a patient treated with radiotherapy plus ipilimumab.

The CDR3 loop reads CASSLSGDPFADQPQHF. The CDR3, as DNA: TGTGCCAGCAGCTTATCTGGGGACCCCTTCGCGGATCAGCCCCAGCATTTT. The V and J genes are TRBV7-8 and TRBJ1-5, with D possibly matching TRBD1 (5 bases). The V gene lost 2 bases and the J gene lost 5 bases, with 19 bases spanning the gap. CDR1 and CDR2 (germline): SGHVS, FQNEAQ. The CDR3 spans 17 residues.